The table lists the clone carrying this T cell receptor beta chain with a count of one. This sample is drawn from a study of blood T cell repertoires in COVID-19. Overall study context: Italy, Spain and the United States were the sources of the convalescent and acute COVID-19 samples. The cDNA or gDNA used as material had been derived from T cells, B-cell-depleted T cells, or PBMCs.

CDR1 is LNHDA and CDR2 is SQIVND in the germline V gene (reference sequence). Trimming cost V 2 bases and J 6 bases; bases outside gene matches: 4. The CDR3 totals 16 residues. Generated by immunoSEQ multiplex PCR, the TCRdb table keeps only in-frame clones and is missing some. The sample lists tens of thousands of clones, 85% to 90% occurring once. This sequence originates from a woman in her 70s with acute or convalescent COVID-19. The sequencing sample was made of peripheral blood. The chain links TRBV19 to TRBJ1-6, with 10 positions matching TRBD1. DNA for the CDR3: TGTGCCAGTAGTATAACCAGGACAGGGGGTAATTCACCCCTCCACTTT. This gives the protein CASSITRTGGNSPLHF.